Below are 15 T cell receptor beta chains sequenced from a single sample in a study of blood T cell repertoires in COVID-19. Some clones are missing from TCRdb's copy, which holds only in-frame ones; the method was immunoSEQ multiplex PCR. The repertoire consists of about 330,000 clones, with around 87% occurring once and the leading ten covering roughly 4.1%. What was sequenced was peripheral blood. The source of these receptors is a woman in her forties or fifties with active or convalescent COVID-19.

The rearrangement joins TRBV4-3 to TRBJ2-1; TRBD2 matches 7 bases. V shed 5 bases and J 6 bases; nucleotides not matched to a gene: 7. Germline V gives CDR1 LGHNA, CDR2 YSLEER. The CDR3 is 14 residues long. Written as DNA, the CDR3 is TGCGCCAGCAGCTCTGTGGGGGGGTTCAATGAGCAGTTCTTC. This codes for CASSSVGGFNEQFF.

This clone has just a few counts. The chain employs TRBV10-3 and TRBJ1-2; 9 bases line up with TRBD1. Germline V lookup: CDR1 ENHRY, CDR2 SYGVKD. V lost 8 bases to trimming and J lost 4 bases; unmatched junction nucleotides: 14. This CDR3 has 16 amino acids. The CDR3 protein is CAILDPGQGYTYGYTF. The CDR3 DNA sequence: TGTGCCATCCTCGACCCGGGACAGGGATACACCTATGGCTACACCTTC.

In this sample, this clone turned up once. The chain is built from TRBV10-3 and TRBJ1-5; tentative D call: TRBD1 (5 bases). The germline V and J ends were trimmed by 3 bases and 3 bases, with 12 bases remaining between them. Germline V gene sequence: CDR1 ENHRY, CDR2 SYGVKD. The CDR3 sequence is 15 residues long. The CDR3 is CAISDPGRDNQPQHF. In DNA, the CDR3 is TGTGCCATCAGTGACCCAGGGAGGGACAATCAGCCCCAGCATTTT.

This chain links TRBV7-3 with TRBJ2-5; no firm D call. Germline lookup yields CDR1 SGHTA and CDR2 FQGTGA. This CDR3 has 15 residues. V lost 4 bases to trimming and J lost 2 bases, with 14 bases between them. As DNA, the CDR3 is TGTGCCAGCAGCTCCCTCGACACAGAACAAGAGACCCAGTACTTC. This encodes CASSSLDTEQETQYF.

Written as DNA, the CDR3 is TGTGCCAGCAGTTGGACACCTAGCTACGAGCAGTACTTC. This codes for CASSWTPSYEQYF. The rearrangement links TRBV6-2 or TRBV6-3 to TRBJ2-7; the D gene is possibly TRBD1 (5 bases). The V gene's germline CDR1 is MNHEY and CDR2 SVGEGT. The V and J ends lost 4 bases and 3 bases respectively, with 10 bases between them. The CDR3 sequence is 13 residues long.

The chain recombines TRBV5-1 with TRBJ1-3; 9 bases line up with TRBD1. V gave up 3 bases and J gave up 1 base; unmatched junction bases: 11. CDR1 and CDR2 from the germline V gene are SGHRS and YFSETQ. CDR3 size: 18 residues. The CDR3 sequence: CASSSEGQGRLSGNTIYF. The CDR3 nucleotides read TGCGCCAGCAGCTCGGAGGGACAGGGAAGACTTTCTGGAAACACCATATATTTT.

This chain joins TRBV15 and TRBJ1-5, with TRBD1 as a possible D gene (6 bases). Trimming left V 0 bases short and J 2 bases short, with 11 bases between. CDR1 is LNHNV and CDR2 is YYDKDF in the germline V gene (reference sequence). The CDR3 length is 16 residues. The CDR3 DNA sequence: TGTGCCACCAGCAGAGAACGGGGGGCGGGCAATCAGCCCCAGCATTTT. As protein: CATSRERGAGNQPQHF.

This clone has only one observation. CDR3 sequence (DNA): TGTGCCAGCAGCGGGGACAGGGCTGAAAAACTGTTTTTT. Translating gives CASSGDRAEKLFF. The rearrangement uses TRBV7-2 and TRBJ1-4; TRBD1 agrees at 9 bases. The CDR3 extends over 13 amino acids. The junction had 2 bases not matched to a gene; V was cut back by 5 bases and J by 7 bases. The germline gives CDR1 SGHTA, CDR2 FQGNSA.

The V gene is TRBV7-8, the J gene TRBJ1-3, with TRBD1 matching 8 bases. The junction had 5 bases not matched to a gene; V was cut back by 0 bases and J by 1 base. Germline values: CDR1 SGHVS, CDR2 FQNEAQ. This CDR3 has 17 residues. In DNA form, the CDR3 reads TGTGCCAGCAGCTTAGCCCAGGGGGCAAAATCTGGAAACACCATATATTTT. This gives the protein CASSLAQGAKSGNTIYF. The complete variable domain, with remaining parts taken from reference TRBV7-8 and TRBJ1-3, reads GAGVSQSPRYKVAKRGQDVALRCDPISGHVSLFWYQQALGQGPEFLTYFQNEAQLDKSGLPSDRFFAERPEGSVSTLKIQRTQQEDSAVYLCASSLAQGAKSGNTIYFGEGSWLTVV.

This clone has just one count. The chain links TRBV5-1 to TRBJ2-3; 13 bases agree with TRBD2. Unmatched junction bases numbered 9, after V lost 4 bases and J lost 1 base. This CDR3 comprises 18 residues. Germline V gene sequence: CDR1 SGHRS, CDR2 YFSETQ. CDR3 coding DNA: TGCGCCAGCAGCACCACTAGCGGGGGGGCCTTAGGCACAGATACGCAGTATTTT. It is translated as CASSTTSGGALGTDTQYF.

This sequence joins TRBV7-3 and TRBJ1-1, with 8 bases aligning to TRBD1. Germline-derived CDR1 and CDR2 are SGHTA and FQGTGA. Germline trimming cut 2 bases from V and 5 bases from J; bases unmatched to any gene: 4. This CDR3 is 14 amino acids long. CDR3 region: CASSLGQGVTEAFF. DNA for the CDR3: TGTGCCAGCAGCTTAGGACAGGGTGTAACTGAAGCTTTCTTT.

The sample holds one count of this clone. The junction differs from germline at one of its ends, possibly a read error. The genes are TRBV6-6 and TRBJ2-7, with 12 bases matching TRBD2. Germline V gene lookup returns CDR1 MNHNY and CDR2 SVGAGI (reference sequence). The CDR3 covers 14 residues. The CDR3 DNA reads as TGTGCCAGCAGTTACTCTACTAGCGGGGGGCGCCGTGGGTTC. It encodes CASSYSTSGGRRGF.

This chain connects TRBV5-1 to TRBJ1-2, with D perhaps matching TRBD1 (5 bases). In germline, CDR1 is SGHRS, CDR2 YFSETQ. This CDR3 has 13 amino acids. V lost 3 bases and J lost 5, with 11 bases in between. The CDR3 loop is CASSSDSLYGYTF. DNA of the CDR3: TGCGCCAGCAGCTCTGACAGTCTTTATGGCTACACCTTC.

The V and J genes are TRBV25-1 and TRBJ2-3; TRBD2 aligns across 7 bases. The junction had 15 bases not matched to a gene; V was cut back by 1 base and J by 11 bases. The CDR3 loop spans 16 amino acids. CDR1 is MGHDK, CDR2 SYGVNS, per germline. CDR3 nucleotide sequence: TGTGCCAGCAGTGAATCGGGCACAGGCGTAGCGGGTGTGCAGTATTTT. Translated: CASSESGTGVAGVQYF.

V usage is TRBV30 and J usage is TRBJ2-7; 9 bases are shared with TRBD1. The CDR3 extends over 14 amino acids. V lost 2 bases and J lost 5; bases outside the gene matches: 7. The germline CDR1 and CDR2 sequences are GTSNPN and SVGIG (reference sequence). CDR3 amino acids: CAWSRGTGPHEQYF. CDR3 nucleotide sequence: TGTGCCTGGAGTCGAGGGACAGGGCCCCACGAGCAGTACTTC.